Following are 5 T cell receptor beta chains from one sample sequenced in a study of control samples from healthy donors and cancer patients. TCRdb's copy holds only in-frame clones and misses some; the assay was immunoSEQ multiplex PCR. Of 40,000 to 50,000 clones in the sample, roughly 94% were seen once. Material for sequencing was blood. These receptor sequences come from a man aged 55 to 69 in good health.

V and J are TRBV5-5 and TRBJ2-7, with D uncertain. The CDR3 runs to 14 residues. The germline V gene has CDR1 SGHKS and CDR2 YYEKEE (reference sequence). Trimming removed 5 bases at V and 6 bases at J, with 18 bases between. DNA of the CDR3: TGTGCCAGCAGGTACGACCCGGGCTTCCGCGAGCAGTACTTC. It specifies CASRYDPGFREQYF.

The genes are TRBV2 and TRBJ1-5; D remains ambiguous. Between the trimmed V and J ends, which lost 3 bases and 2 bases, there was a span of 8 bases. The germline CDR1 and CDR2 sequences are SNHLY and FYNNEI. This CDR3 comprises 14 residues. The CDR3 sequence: CASSEGTRNQPQHF. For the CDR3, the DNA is TGTGCCAGCAGTGAGGGCACGCGCAATCAGCCCCAGCATTTT.

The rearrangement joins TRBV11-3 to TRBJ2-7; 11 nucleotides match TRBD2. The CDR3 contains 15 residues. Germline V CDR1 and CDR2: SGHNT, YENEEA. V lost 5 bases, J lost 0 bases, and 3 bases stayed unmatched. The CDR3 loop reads CASSHTSGSSYEQYF. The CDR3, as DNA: TGTGCCAGCAGCCATACTAGCGGGAGCTCCTACGAGCAGTACTTC.

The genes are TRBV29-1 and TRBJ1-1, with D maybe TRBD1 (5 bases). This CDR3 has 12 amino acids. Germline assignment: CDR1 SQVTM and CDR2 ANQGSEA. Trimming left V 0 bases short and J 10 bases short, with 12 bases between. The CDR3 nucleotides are TGCAGCGTTGAAGATCTTGGGAGGGGAGCTTTCTTT. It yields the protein CSVEDLGRGAFF.

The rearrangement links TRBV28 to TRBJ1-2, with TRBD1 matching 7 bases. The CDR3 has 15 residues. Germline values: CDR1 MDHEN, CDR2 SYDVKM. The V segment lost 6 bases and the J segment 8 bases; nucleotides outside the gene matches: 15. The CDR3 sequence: CASSYPGGGAGGYTF. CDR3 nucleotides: TGTGCCAGCAGCTACCCCGGAGGGGGCGCGGGAGGCTACACCTTC.